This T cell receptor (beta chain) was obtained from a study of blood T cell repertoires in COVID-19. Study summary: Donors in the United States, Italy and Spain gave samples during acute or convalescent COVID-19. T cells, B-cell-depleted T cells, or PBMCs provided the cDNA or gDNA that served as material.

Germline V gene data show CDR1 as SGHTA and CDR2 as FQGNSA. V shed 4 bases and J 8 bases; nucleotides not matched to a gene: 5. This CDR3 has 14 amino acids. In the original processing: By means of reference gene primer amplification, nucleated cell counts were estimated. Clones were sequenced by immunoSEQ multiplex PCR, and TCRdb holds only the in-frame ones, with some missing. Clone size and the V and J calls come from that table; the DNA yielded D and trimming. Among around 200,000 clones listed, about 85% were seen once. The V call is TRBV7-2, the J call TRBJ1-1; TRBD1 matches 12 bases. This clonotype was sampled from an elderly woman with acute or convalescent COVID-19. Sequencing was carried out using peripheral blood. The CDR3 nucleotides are TGTGCCAGCAGCTGGGGACAGGGGGCTTCGGAAGCTTTCTTT. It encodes CASSWGQGASEAFF.